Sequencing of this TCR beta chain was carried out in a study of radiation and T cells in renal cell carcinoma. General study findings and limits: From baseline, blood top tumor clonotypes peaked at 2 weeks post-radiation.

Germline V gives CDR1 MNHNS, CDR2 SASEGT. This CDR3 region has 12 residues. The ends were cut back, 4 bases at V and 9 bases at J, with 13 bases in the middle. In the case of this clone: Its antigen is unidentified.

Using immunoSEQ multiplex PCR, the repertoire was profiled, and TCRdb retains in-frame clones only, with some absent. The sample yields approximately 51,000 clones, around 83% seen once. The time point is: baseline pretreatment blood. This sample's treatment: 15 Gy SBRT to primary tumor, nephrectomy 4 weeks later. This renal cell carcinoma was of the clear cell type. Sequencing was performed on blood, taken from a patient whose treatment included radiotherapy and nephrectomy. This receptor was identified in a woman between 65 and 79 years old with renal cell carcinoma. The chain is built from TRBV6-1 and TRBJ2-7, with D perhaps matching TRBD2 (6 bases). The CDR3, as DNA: TGTGCCAGCAGTGCATGGGAGGCGGGGCAGTACTTC. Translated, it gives CASSAWEAGQYF.